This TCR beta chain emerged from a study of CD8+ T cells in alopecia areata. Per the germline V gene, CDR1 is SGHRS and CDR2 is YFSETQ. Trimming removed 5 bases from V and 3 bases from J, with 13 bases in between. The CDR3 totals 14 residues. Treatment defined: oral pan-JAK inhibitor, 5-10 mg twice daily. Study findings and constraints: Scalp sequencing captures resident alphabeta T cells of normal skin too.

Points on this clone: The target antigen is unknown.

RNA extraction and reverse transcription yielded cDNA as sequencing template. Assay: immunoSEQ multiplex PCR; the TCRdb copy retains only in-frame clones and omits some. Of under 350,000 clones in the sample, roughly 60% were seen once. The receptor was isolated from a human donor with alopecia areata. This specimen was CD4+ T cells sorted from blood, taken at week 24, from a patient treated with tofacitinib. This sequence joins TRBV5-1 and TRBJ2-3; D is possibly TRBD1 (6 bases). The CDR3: CASSSGEGTDTQYF. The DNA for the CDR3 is TGCGCCAGCAGTTCAGGGGAAGGGACAGATACGCAGTATTTT.